The 21 T cell receptor beta chains below all came from one sample that was sequenced in a study of T cells in localized non-small cell lung cancer. TCRdb's copy holds only in-frame clones and misses some; the assay was immunoSEQ multiplex PCR. The sample contains around 40,000 clones, 85% to 90% of which appear only once. The sample in question was peripheral blood, obtained before any cancer treatment. The receptors come from a woman aged 18-55 years with stage III lung adenocarcinoma.

CDR3 coding DNA: TGTGCCAGCAGCTACAGCCTCGGGGATTCACCCCTCCACTTT. This encodes CASSYSLGDSPLHF. The chain uses TRBV7-8 and TRBJ1-6; D is unclear. Trimming left V 4 bases short and J 8 bases short, with 12 bases between. Germline V gives CDR1 SGHVS, CDR2 FQNEAQ. There are 14 residues in the CDR3.

The chain employs TRBV7-3 and TRBJ1-1, with a tentative D call TRBD1 (6 bases). V gave up 3 bases and J gave up 7 bases, with 12 bases separating them. CDR3 length: 13 residues. The germline gives CDR1 SGHTA, CDR2 FQGTGA. The CDR3 DNA reads TGTGCCAGCAGCTTGGGCAGGGGTAATGAAGCTTTCTTT. Amino acid sequence: CASSLGRGNEAFF.

The gene calls are TRBV7-9 and TRBJ2-1; 7 bases are shared with TRBD1. CDR1 SEHNR and CDR2 FQNEAQ come from the germline V gene (reference sequence). V lost 5 bases and J lost 4; bases outside the gene matches: 5. The CDR3 runs to 14 residues. The CDR3 DNA sequence: TGTGCCAGCAGCGGGGGACAGCCGTACAATGAGCAGTTCTTC. This sequence encodes CASSGGQPYNEQFF.

The gene calls are TRBV30 and TRBJ1-3; D gene uncertain. Germline CDR1 reads GTSNPN; CDR2 reads SVGIG (reference sequence). The V end lost 2 bases, the J end lost 7 bases, and 12 bases lay between the germline ends. This CDR3 has 13 residues. This chain's CDR3 is CAWSRSLENTIYF. In nucleotides, the CDR3 is TGTGCCTGGAGTCGTTCCTTGGAGAACACCATATATTTT.

This clone was counted between two and nine times. The chain joins TRBV6-6 to TRBJ1-2; D gene unclear. CDR1 and CDR2 from the germline V gene are MNHNY and SVGAGI (reference sequence). V lost 4 bases, J lost 3 bases, and 18 bases lay in between. The CDR3 totals 16 residues. The CDR3 loop is CASSSIKDSGYYGYTF. The CDR3, as DNA: TGTGCCAGCAGTTCTATTAAGGACTCGGGCTACTATGGCTACACCTTC.

The chain uses TRBV6-6 and TRBJ2-3, with TRBD2 matching 11 bases. V lost 8 bases and J lost 5; bases outside the gene matches: 0. The length of the CDR3 is 12 residues. Germline values: CDR1 MNHNY, CDR2 SVGAGI (reference sequence). CDR3 DNA sequence: TGTGCCAGCCTAGCGGGGGGAGATACGCAGTATTTT. It encodes CASLAGGDTQYF.

The chain combines TRBV11-2 with TRBJ2-5, with D perhaps matching TRBD1 or TRBD2 (5 bases each). The V gene lost 1 base and the J gene lost 5 bases, with 8 bases spanning the gap. Germline V gene sequence: CDR1 SGHAT, CDR2 FQNNGV. This CDR3 contains 13 residues. CDR3 coding DNA: TGTGCCAGCAGCTTAGGCAGGGACGAGACCCAGTACTTC. Amino acid sequence: CASSLGRDETQYF.

The chain carries TRBV19 and TRBJ1-4; tentatively, D is TRBD1 (5 bases). The CDR3 is 14 residues long. CDR1 is LNHDA, CDR2 SQIVND, per germline (reference sequence). V was trimmed by 4 bases and J by 7 bases, leaving 13 bases between them. The CDR3 region has the DNA TGTGCCAGTAGTACCCCGGGGCTTGGTGAAAAACTGTTTTTT. Its protein is CASSTPGLGEKLFF.

The chain is built from TRBV2 and TRBJ2-3, with a weak D call TRBD2 (7 bases). This CDR3 is 14 amino acids long. Trimming removed 6 bases at V and 2 bases at J, with 12 bases between. CDR1 is SNHLY, CDR2 FYNNEI, per germline. The CDR3 sequence is CASRGGVVTDTQYF. CDR3 bases: TGTGCCAGCAGAGGGGGGGTAGTCACAGATACGCAGTATTTT.

With respect to this clone: One end of the junction does not line up with germline, which may come from a read error. V and J are TRBV11-2 and TRBJ1-1, with a tentative D call TRBD1 (5 bases). CDR1 and CDR2 from the germline V gene are SGHAT and FQNNGV. The CDR3 runs to 12 residues. In DNA, the CDR3 is TGTGCCAGCAGGTCCGGGACCGCCGAGGGAATCTTT. Amino acid sequence: CASRSGTAEGIF.

The rearrangement links TRBV12-5 to TRBJ2-1, with 7 nucleotides matching TRBD1. The V segment lost 5 bases and the J segment 7 bases; nucleotides outside the gene matches: 8. The length of the CDR3 is 14 residues. Germline-derived CDR1 and CDR2 are LGHNT and FRNRAP. The CDR3 bases are TGTGCTAGTGGTCACAGGGGAACCGGGAATGAGCAGTTCTTC. This encodes CASGHRGTGNEQFF.

The chain links TRBV19 to TRBJ1-1; TRBD1 matches at 7 bases. In germline, CDR1 is LNHDA, CDR2 SQIVND (reference sequence). There are 18 residues in the CDR3. V lost 9 bases to trimming and J lost 0 bases; unmatched junction nucleotides: 19. The CDR3 nucleotides read TGTGCCAGGAAGGGGAGGGGGCGTTGCCGGTACATGAACACTGAAGCTTTCTTT. It encodes CARKGRGRCRYMNTEAFF. Full variable domain (rest looked up from reference TRBV19 and TRBJ1-1): DGGITQSPKYLFRKEGQNVTLSCEQNLNHDAMYWYRQDPGQGLRLIYYSQIVNDFQKGDIAEGYSVSREKKESFPLTVTSAQKNPTAFYLCARKGRGRCRYMNTEAFFGQGTRLTVV.

The chain uses TRBV7-8 and TRBJ1-4; TRBD1 matches at 9 bases. V lost 8 bases to trimming and J lost 10 bases; unmatched junction nucleotides: 11. This CDR3 has 14 amino acids. Per germline, CDR1 SGHVS and CDR2 FQNEAQ. In DNA form, the CDR3 reads TGTGCCAGCCGGACCGGGACAGGGACCCGAAAACTGTTTTTT. It is translated as CASRTGTGTRKLFF.

The CDR3 DNA sequence: TGTGCCAGTAGAAGGGGACAGGGGCAAGACACTGAAGCTTTCTTT. Protein product: CASRRGQGQDTEAFF. The V gene is TRBV19, the J gene TRBJ1-1; TRBD1 matches at 10 bases. Germline V lookup: CDR1 LNHDA, CDR2 SQIVND (reference sequence). The CDR3 spans 15 residues. V shed 6 bases, J shed 3 bases, and the junction held 7 bases outside the gene matches.

This chain joins TRBV9 and TRBJ2-7; 8 bases are a match to TRBD1. With V trimmed by 3 bases and J by 6 bases, 11 bases remained unmatched. CDR3 length: 15 residues. Looked up from germline, CDR1 is SGDLS and CDR2 is YYNGEE. This CDR3 is CASSGGSRGPSEQYF. The CDR3 DNA reads TGTGCCAGCAGCGGGGGAAGCAGGGGGCCATCCGAGCAGTACTTC.

The chain carries TRBV14 and TRBJ1-4, with 8 bases lining up with TRBD1. CDR1 is SGHDN and CDR2 is FVKESK in the germline V gene. This CDR3 region has 14 residues. V shed 4 bases and J 5 bases; nucleotides not matched to a gene: 3. CDR3 region: CASSRAGGNEKLFF. Written as DNA, the CDR3 is TGTGCCAGCAGCCGTGCAGGGGGCAATGAAAAACTGTTTTTT.

Here the CDR3 DNA reads TGTGCCAGCAGTGAAGGGTTCGGAAACACCATATATTTT. Protein product: CASSEGFGNTIYF. The chain is built from TRBV6-1 and TRBJ1-3, with D hard to call. V was cut by 1 base and J by 4 bases, with 5 bases left in between. The CDR3 has 13 amino acids. The germline gives CDR1 MNHNS, CDR2 SASEGT.

The V call is TRBV18, the J call TRBJ2-3, with 10 bases identical to TRBD1. Germline loops: CDR1 KGHSH, CDR2 LQKENI. This CDR3 spans 16 amino acids. V lost 4 bases, J lost 2 bases, and 6 bases stayed unmatched. The CDR3 loop reads CASSLGDRGLTDTQYF. CDR3 DNA: TGTGCCAGCTCACTCGGGGACAGGGGCCTCACAGATACGCAGTATTTT. Drawing the rest from reference TRBV18 and TRBJ2-3, the complete variable domain is NAGVMQNPRHLVRRRGQEARLRCSPMKGHSHVYWYRQLPEEGLKFMVYLQKENIIDESGMPKERFSAEFPKEGPSILRIQQVVRGDSAAYFCASSLGDRGLTDTQYFGPGTRLTVL.

The chain's CDR3 is CASSSGVGRDEQFF. CDR3 in DNA: TGTGCCAGCAGCTCCGGCGTGGGCCGCGATGAGCAGTTCTTC. J is TRBJ2-1 and V is TRBV11-3; D remains unclear. CDR3 length: 14 residues. Trimming pared 4 bases from V and 8 bases from J, leaving 15 bases between. Germline V lookup: CDR1 SGHNT, CDR2 YENEEA.

This clone was observed once. The V gene is TRBV4-1, the J gene TRBJ1-1, with TRBD1 matching 9 bases. This CDR3 has 15 residues. Germline V gene sequence: CDR1 MGHRA, CDR2 YSYEKL. Germline trimming cut 0 bases from V and 10 bases from J; bases unmatched to any gene: 9. This chain's CDR3 is CASSQEATGGRSAFF. The CDR3 nucleotides are TGCGCCAGCAGCCAAGAAGCTACAGGGGGCAGGTCAGCTTTCTTT.

The chain employs TRBV2 and TRBJ2-3; no clear D. The CDR3 spans 12 residues. Trimming took off 5 bases at V and 5 bases at J, with 8 bases between the two ends. Germline V gives CDR1 SNHLY, CDR2 FYNNEI. Here the CDR3 reads CASSPQLDTQYF. The DNA of the CDR3 is TGTGCCAGCAGTCCACAGTTAGATACGCAGTATTTT.